The rows below give T cell receptor beta chains drawn from one sample of a study of response to subunit inactivated influenza vaccine. TCRdb redid the calling of the RT-PCR reads with MiXCR, one entry per CDR3 protein. The sample holds 500,000 or so distinct CDR3 sequences, approximately 17% seen once. Sequences were derived from CD4+ T cells sorted from PBMCs, sampled about 23 months after vaccination. The receptors derive from a man aged 45 to 75 who received an inactivated influenza vaccine. Each CDR3 is given with its conserved first and last residue.

V: TRBV11-1; length: 13; J: TRBJ2-4; CDR3: CASSLSREDIQYF
V: TRBV7-2; length: 14; J: TRBJ2-7; CDR3: CASSLWGLQYEQYF
V: TRBV28; length: 13; J: TRBJ1-2; CDR3: CASSLSGGNGYTF
V: TRBV24-1; length: 16; J: TRBJ2-1; CDR3: CATSVNFGAGYNEQFF
V: TRBV5-6; length: 13; J: TRBJ2-7; CDR3: CASSRAVLDEQYF
V: TRBV12-3/TRBV12-4; length: 15; J: TRBJ2-5; CDR3: CASSPYQGGQETQYF
V: TRBV12-3/TRBV12-4; length: 15; J: TRBJ1-6; CDR3: CASCFGGRPNSPLHF
V: TRBV5-6; length: 16; J: TRBJ1-5; CDR3: CASSSFLFQGYQPQHF
V: TRBV12-3/TRBV12-4; length: 11; J: TRBJ1-1; CDR3: CASRWGTEAFF
V: TRBV20-1; length: 13; J: TRBJ2-3; CDR3: CRVKHPGTDTQYF
V: TRBV4-2; length: 16; J: TRBJ1-3; CDR3: CASSQATSLSGNTIYF
V: TRBV6-2/TRBV6-3; length: 14; J: TRBJ2-3; CDR3: CASRTSPGTDTQYF
V: TRBV4-3; length: 16; J: TRBJ2-4; CDR3: CASSQDLGLAKNIQYF
V: TRBV20-1; length: 12; J: TRBJ1-5; CDR3: CSATSGDQPQHF
V: TRBV5-1; length: 16; J: TRBJ2-1; CDR3: CASSHGARSSYNEQFF
V: TRBV28; length: 15; J: TRBJ1-6; CDR3: CASSSQVTYNSPLHF
V: TRBV6-2/TRBV6-3; length: 13; J: TRBJ1-5; CDR3: CASSWGARQPQHF
V: TRBV7-9; length: 15; J: TRBJ1-4; CDR3: CASSSSVVANEKLFF
V: TRBV12-3/TRBV12-4; length: 15; J: TRBJ2-7; CDR3: CASSEASGGSYEQYF
V: TRBV5-1; length: 19; J: TRBJ2-3; CDR3: CASSLGNRAQKGFTDTQYF
V: TRBV5-6; length: 14; J: TRBJ2-2; CDR3: CASSLPGYTGELFF
V: TRBV10-3; length: 13; J: TRBJ2-1; CDR3: CAISGAVRNEQFF